The 27 T cell receptor beta chains in this list originate from one sample, sequenced in a study of Tregs in tolerant kidney transplant recipients. Data came from immunoSEQ multiplex PCR; TCRdb stores just in-frame clones and leaves some out. The sample has about 240,000 clones, roughly 84% seen once. The specimen was CD4+ T cells from blood. These TCRs come from a human donor in good health.

The CDR3 DNA follows: TGTGCCAGCAGCTTAGCTTCAGCGGGAGGGCTAAATGAGCAGTTCTTC. This translates into CASSLASAGGLNEQFF. The chain employs TRBV7-6 and TRBJ2-1; TRBD2 matches 10 bases. The CDR3 covers 16 residues. Trimming removed 0 bases from V and 7 bases from J; junction bases left unmatched: 6. CDR1 is SGHVS, CDR2 FNYEAQ, per germline. Full variable domain (missing parts from reference TRBV7-6 and TRBJ2-1): GAGVSQSPRYKVTKRGQDVALRCDPISGHVSLYWYRQALGQGPEFLTYFNYEAQQDKSGLPNDRFSAERPEGSISTLTIQRTEQRDSAMYRCASSLASAGGLNEQFFGPGTRLTVL.

V gene TRBV5-1 combines with J gene TRBJ2-1; 10 bases are shared with TRBD1. The CDR3 extends over 19 amino acids. The V gene's germline CDR1 is SGHRS and CDR2 YFSETQ. The J segment lost 0 bases and the V segment lost 3 bases, leaving 12 bases of the junction unmatched. This CDR3 is CASSWGSRDRGHSYNEQFF. CDR3 coding DNA: TGCGCCAGCAGCTGGGGGTCCCGGGACAGGGGACACTCCTACAATGAGCAGTTCTTC.

The V call is TRBV9, the J call TRBJ1-2; the D gene is possibly TRBD1 (6 bases). From germline, CDR1 is SGDLS and CDR2 YYNGEE. CDR3 length: 14 amino acids. Between the trimmed V and J ends, which lost 3 bases and 4 bases, there was a span of 13 bases. The DNA for the CDR3 is TGTGCCAGCAGCGAGGGGGACACCCTCTATGGCTACACCTTC. This sequence encodes CASSEGDTLYGYTF. Full variable domain (missing parts from reference TRBV9 and TRBJ1-2): DSGVTQTPKHLITATGQRVTLRCSPRSGDLSVYWYQQSLDQGLQFLIQYYNGEERAKGNILERFSAQQFPDLHSELNLSSLELGDSALYFCASSEGDTLYGYTFGSGTRLTVV.

The chain couples TRBV9 to TRBJ1-5; D gene unclear. The length of the CDR3 is 16 residues. CDR1 is SGDLS and CDR2 is YYNGEE in the germline V gene. The V end was cut by 0 bases, the J end by 2 bases, with 12 bases between. CDR3 residues: CASSVGVYRGNQPQHF. As DNA, the CDR3 is TGTGCCAGCAGCGTAGGTGTGTACAGAGGCAATCAGCCCCAGCATTTT.

As concerns this clone: The sample has other DNA sequences that encode this CDR3 too. The chain recombines TRBV18 with TRBJ2-5; D remains unclear. V was shortened by 3 bases and J by 5 bases, with 7 bases between the two germline ends. The germline V gene encodes CDR1 KGHSH and CDR2 LQKENI. The CDR3 sequence is 12 residues long. CDR3 nucleotide sequence: TGTGCCAGCTCACCTTCACAGGAGACCCAGTACTTC. It is translated as CASSPSQETQYF.

There are a few counts of this clone. This chain links TRBV11-2 with TRBJ2-1; TRBD2 might be the D (6 bases). The CDR3 is made up of 14 amino acids. V was trimmed by 4 bases and J by 4 bases, leaving 11 bases between them. Germline CDR1 SGHAT, CDR2 FQNNGV. The CDR3 sequence: CASSWGDAYNEQFF. CDR3 sequence (DNA): TGTGCCAGCAGCTGGGGGGACGCATACAATGAGCAGTTCTTC. The full variable domain, rest sourced from reference TRBV11-2 and TRBJ2-1, is EAGVAQSPRYKIIEKRQSVAFWCNPISGHATLYWYQQILGQGPKLLIQFQNNGVVDDSQLPKDRFSAERLKGVDSTLKIQPAKLEDSAVYLCASSWGDAYNEQFFGPGTRLTVL.

The gene calls are TRBV15 and TRBJ1-2; 10 bases are shared with TRBD1. Looked up from germline, CDR1 is LNHNV and CDR2 is YYDKDF (reference sequence). This CDR3 contains 15 residues. Trimming cost V 3 bases and J 3 bases; bases outside gene matches: 4. CDR3 DNA: TGTGCCACCAGCAGCCCCGGGACAGGGGACTATGGCTACACCTTC. Translation: CATSSPGTGDYGYTF.

The V and J genes are TRBV18 and TRBJ2-7; 8 nucleotides line up with TRBD2. Trimming cost V 1 base and J 5 bases; bases outside gene matches: 7. Germline CDR1 is KGHSH and CDR2 is LQKENI. This CDR3 region has 15 residues. This CDR3 reads CASSPRGLAGDEQYF. DNA of the CDR3: TGTGCCAGCTCACCACGCGGACTAGCCGGCGACGAGCAGTACTTC. The entire variable domain, with the rest obtained from reference TRBV18 and TRBJ2-7, is as follows: NAGVMQNPRHLVRRRGQEARLRCSPMKGHSHVYWYRQLPEEGLKFMVYLQKENIIDESGMPKERFSAEFPKEGPSILRIQQVVRGDSAAYFCASSPRGLAGDEQYFGPGTRLTVT.

The chain is built from TRBV6-6 and TRBJ2-7; 7 bases map to TRBD2. Trimming removed 7 bases from V and 3 bases from J; junction bases left unmatched: 9. The CDR3 is 14 residues long. From germline, CDR1 is MNHNY and CDR2 SVGAGI (reference sequence). The CDR3 sequence: CASTKGLADYEQYF. The CDR3 DNA reads as TGTGCCAGCACCAAAGGGCTAGCGGACTACGAGCAGTACTTC.

This chain uses TRBV10-3 with TRBJ1-4, with D maybe TRBD1 (6 bases). The V end lost 4 bases, the J end lost 8 bases, and 17 bases lay between the germline ends. In germline, CDR1 is ENHRY, CDR2 SYGVKD. This CDR3 comprises 15 residues. The CDR3 loop is CAISGTGKGGEKLFF. CDR3 sequence (DNA): TGTGCCATCAGTGGTACAGGGAAGGGGGGGGAAAAACTGTTTTTT.

The chain has TRBV9 and TRBJ1-1; TRBD1 is a possible D gene (5 bases). Trimming left V 1 base short and J 10 bases short, with 14 bases between. The CDR3 is 13 residues long. CDR1 SGDLS and CDR2 YYNGEE come from the germline V gene. The CDR3 DNA reads as TGTGCCAGCAGCGTACAGACAGACTCCCGAGCTTTCTTT. Its translation is CASSVQTDSRAFF.

The chain is built from TRBV7-8 and TRBJ2-2; unclear D gene. Per the germline V gene, CDR1 is SGHVS and CDR2 is FQNEAQ. Trimming took 5 bases from V and 0 from J, leaving 10 bases between them. The CDR3 length is 15 residues. The CDR3 is CASSQGQSNTGELFF. The CDR3 DNA follows: TGTGCCAGCAGCCAAGGCCAATCGAACACCGGGGAGCTGTTTTTT.

The table lists this clone with a few counts. The rearrangement uses TRBV7-3 and TRBJ2-5; no clear D. The V gene lost 6 bases and the J gene lost 4 bases, with 12 bases spanning the gap. CDR3 size: 13 residues. The germline CDR1 and CDR2 sequences are SGHTA and FQGTGA. The CDR3 is CASSYLGSETQYF. CDR3 DNA sequence: TGTGCCAGCAGTTACTTGGGGTCAGAGACCCAGTACTTC.

V is TRBV27 and J is TRBJ2-7; 9 bases match TRBD2. Trimming cost V 6 bases and J 5 bases; bases outside gene matches: 11. The CDR3 has 15 residues. CDR1 and CDR2 (germline): MNHEY, SMNVEV (reference sequence). This chain's CDR3 is CASSPKALAGDEQYF. CDR3 bases: TGTGCCAGCAGCCCCAAGGCACTAGCGGGCGACGAGCAGTACTTC.

The chain is built from TRBV7-2 and TRBJ1-1, with D possibly matching TRBD1 (5 bases). Germline CDR1 is SGHTA and CDR2 is FQGNSA. V was pared by 5 bases and J by 5 bases, with 12 bases between. The CDR3 runs 13 residues. CDR3 DNA sequence: TGTGCCAGCAGCCGACGCGGGGGGACTGAAGCTTTCTTT. Its protein product is CASSRRGGTEAFF.

The chain joins TRBV4-1 to TRBJ2-3, with 11 positions matching TRBD2. The CDR3 is made up of 17 amino acids. The V gene end was trimmed by 4 bases and the J gene end by 2 bases; junction bases not matched to a gene: 8. In germline, CDR1 is MGHRA, CDR2 YSYEKL. The CDR3 sequence is CASSRQGLAGNTDTQYF. In nucleotides, the CDR3 is TGCGCCAGCAGCCGCCAAGGACTAGCGGGCAACACAGATACGCAGTATTTT.

The chain carries TRBV13 and TRBJ2-3; 8 nucleotides match TRBD2. V was pared by 4 bases and J by 3 bases, with 15 bases of the junction left unmatched. The CDR3 consists of 18 residues. Germline V CDR1 and CDR2: PRHDT, FYEKMQ (reference sequence). CDR3 coding DNA: TGTGCCAGCAGCTCCGGGGTAGCGGGGTCAGAGGGAACAGATACGCAGTATTTT. Residues: CASSSGVAGSEGTDTQYF.

This rearrangement joins TRBV5-1 to TRBJ2-1; D perhaps matches TRBD2 (5 bases). V shed 1 base and J shed 0 bases, with 8 bases lying between them. CDR3 length: 15 amino acids. CDR1 is SGHRS, CDR2 YFSETQ, per germline. The CDR3 is CASSLQTSSYNEQFF. DNA for the CDR3: TGCGCCAGCAGCTTGCAAACTAGCTCCTACAATGAGCAGTTCTTC.

The chain has TRBV11-3 and TRBJ2-1, with no clear D. The V end lost 5 bases, the J end lost 0 bases, and 5 bases lay between the germline ends. The CDR3 runs to 13 residues. Germline V gene data show CDR1 as SGHNT and CDR2 as YENEEA. This CDR3 reads CASSKGSYNEQFF. Written as DNA, the CDR3 is TGTGCCAGCAGCAAAGGCTCCTACAATGAGCAGTTCTTC.

The V call is TRBV14, the J call TRBJ2-1; 8 bases fit TRBD2. The CDR3 is 15 residues long. The germline V gene encodes CDR1 SGHDN and CDR2 FVKESK. J lost 5 bases, V lost 4 bases, and 7 bases had no gene match. The CDR3 sequence: CASSPPGLGNNEQFF. The CDR3 DNA reads as TGTGCCAGCAGCCCCCCGGGACTAGGTAACAATGAGCAGTTCTTC.

The chain has TRBV6-1 and TRBJ1-1; 7 nucleotides align to TRBD1. V lost 8 bases to trimming and J lost 7 bases; unmatched junction nucleotides: 16. Germline CDR1 reads MNHNS; CDR2 reads SASEGT. This CDR3 contains 15 residues. CDR3 bases: TGTGCCAGCCTCGACAGGGCAGGTACGAGGTTTGAAGCTTTCTTT. Translation: CASLDRAGTRFEAFF.

The chain combines TRBV10-2 with TRBJ1-5, with a possible D match to TRBD1 (6 bases). The CDR3 totals 16 residues. Germline V lookup: CDR1 WSHSY, CDR2 SAAADI. Trimming took 6 bases from V and 0 from J, leaving 15 bases between them. CDR3 in DNA: TGCGCCAGCAGGATGGGGGGCCCCTATAGCAATCAGCCCCAGCATTTT. Amino acids: CASRMGGPYSNQPQHF.

This clone has more than one count but fewer than ten. The rearrangement links TRBV5-1 to TRBJ2-3; D perhaps matches TRBD1 (5 bases). V lost 4 bases and J 1 base, leaving 13 bases between the germline ends. From germline, CDR1 is SGHRS and CDR2 YFSETQ. The CDR3 is 15 amino acids. DNA of the CDR3: TGCGCCAGCAGCGATCCCCAGGGCGGCACAGATACGCAGTATTTT. It codes for CASSDPQGGTDTQYF.

Here the CDR3 reads CASSSASWVSDEQYF. The DNA for the CDR3 is TGTGCCAGCAGTTCAGCATCGTGGGTGAGCGACGAGCAGTACTTC. The rearrangement uses TRBV6-5 and TRBJ2-5; no firm D call. The tail of the sequence fits TRBJ2-7 better, so the J call may be wrong. The CDR3 is 15 residues long. Germline CDR1 MNHEY, CDR2 SVGAGI.

The J gene is TRBJ2-1, the V gene TRBV29-1; 11 nucleotides align to TRBD1. Germline values: CDR1 SQVTM, CDR2 ANQGSEA. The CDR3 has 15 amino acids. V lost 3 bases, J lost 7 bases, and 8 bases stayed unmatched. The CDR3 bases are TGCAGCGTTGACGCAGGGACAGGGGGGCTTAATGAGCAGTTCTTC. It translates to CSVDAGTGGLNEQFF.

The chain combines TRBV21-1 with TRBJ2-1. TRBV21-1 counts as a pseudogene. This CDR3 has 19 residues. The CDR3 is CASSKYVRLWGSVLDEQFF. DNA for the CDR3: TGTGCCAGCAGCAAATATGTAAGGCTATGGGGTTCGGTTTTGGATGAGCAGTTCTTC.

This chain links TRBV18 with TRBJ2-5, with 9 positions matching TRBD1. The CDR3 runs 14 residues. The germline gives CDR1 KGHSH, CDR2 LQKENI. The junction had 7 bases not matched to a gene; V was cut back by 6 bases and J by 5 bases. CDR3 amino acids: CASSRDRAVETQYF. The CDR3 DNA reads TGTGCCAGCTCCCGGGACAGGGCGGTGGAGACCCAGTACTTC.